This is a list of T cell receptor beta chains from one sample in a study of blood T cell repertoires in COVID-19. The protocol was immunoSEQ multiplex PCR, while the TCRdb copy is restricted to in-frame clones and leaves out a portion. Of more than 35,000 clones in the sample, 84% were seen once. The sequenced sample was peripheral blood. The receptors come from a man in his fifties with active or convalescent COVID-19. CDR3s include the opening cysteine and the closing phenylalanine or tryptophan. Each record gives: D gene, clone size, J gene, V gene, CDR3 protein, CDR3 DNA. A D gene is named only where the DNA matches it firmly. Rows may omit the clone size; those that give it use once, few, many or a size class.

D gene: .
clone size: .
J gene: TRBJ1-6
V gene: TRBV30
CDR3 protein: CAWRDRPYNSPLHF
CDR3 DNA: TGTGCCTGGAGGGACAGACCCTATAATTCACCCCTCCACTTT

D gene: TRBD2
clone size: .
J gene: TRBJ2-5
V gene: TRBV19
CDR3 protein: CASSVRGGVRETQYF
CDR3 DNA: TGTGCCAGTAGTGTGCGGGGGGGCGTCCGGGAGACCCAGTACTTC

D gene: .
clone size: few
J gene: TRBJ1-1
V gene: TRBV6-4
CDR3 protein: CASSSGPNTEAFF
CDR3 DNA: TGTGCCAGCAGTTCAGGGCCGAACACTGAAGCTTTCTTT

D gene: .
clone size: once
J gene: TRBJ1-1
V gene: TRBV18
CDR3 protein: CASSLPQGWNTEAFF
CDR3 DNA: TGTGCCAGCTCACTCCCCCAGGGTTGGAACACTGAAGCTTTCTTT

D gene: TRBD2
clone size: .
J gene: TRBJ2-3
V gene: TRBV5-4
CDR3 protein: CASSSPWASGGVTDTQYF
CDR3 DNA: TGTGCCAGCAGCTCGCCCTGGGCCAGCGGGGGGGTAACAGATACGCAGTATTTT

D gene: TRBD2
clone size: .
J gene: TRBJ2-7
V gene: TRBV7-9
CDR3 protein: CASSQTGTSVDSYEQYF
CDR3 DNA: TGTGCCAGCAGCCAGACCGGGACTAGCGTGGACTCCTACGAGCAGTACTTC

D gene: TRBD2
clone size: .
J gene: TRBJ2-1
V gene: TRBV7-8
CDR3 protein: CASSILAGNEQFF
CDR3 DNA: TGTGCCAGCAGCATACTAGCGGGGAATGAGCAGTTCTTC

D gene: .
clone size: .
J gene: TRBJ2-1
V gene: TRBV20-1
CDR3 protein: CSASMRSWYNEQFF
CDR3 DNA: TGCAGTGCTAGTATGCGGTCGTGGTACAATGAGCAGTTCTTC

D gene: TRBD1
clone size: .
J gene: TRBJ1-2
V gene: TRBV7-9
CDR3 protein: CASSQGTERYGYTF
CDR3 DNA: TGTGCCAGCAGCCAAGGGACAGAACGCTATGGCTACACCTTC

D gene: TRBD1
clone size: .
J gene: TRBJ1-1
V gene: TRBV30
CDR3 protein: CAWGTGSAEAFF
CDR3 DNA: TGTGCCTGGGGGACAGGTAGCGCTGAAGCTTTCTTT

D gene: .
clone size: .
J gene: TRBJ2-4
V gene: TRBV6-1
CDR3 protein: CASSEYSTYYGGKNIQYF
CDR3 DNA: TGTGCCAGCAGTGAATATTCTACCTATTACGGGGGCAAAAACATTCAGTACTTC

D gene: .
clone size: .
J gene: TRBJ2-3
V gene: TRBV21-1
CDR3 protein: CASSKAREHLRTQYF
CDR3 DNA: TGTGCCAGCAGCAAAGCGAGGGAGCACCTAAGGACGCAGTATTTT

D gene: .
clone size: .
J gene: TRBJ1-2
V gene: TRBV9
CDR3 protein: CASSVVAAGGYTF
CDR3 DNA: TGTGCCAGCAGCGTAGTGGCGGCAGGGGGCTACACCTTC

D gene: TRBD1
clone size: .
J gene: TRBJ1-1
V gene: TRBV6-5
CDR3 protein: CASSSLGQGGGEAFF
CDR3 DNA: TGTGCCAGCAGTTCCCTAGGACAGGGGGGAGGGGAAGCTTTCTTT

D gene: .
clone size: .
J gene: TRBJ2-7
V gene: TRBV19
CDR3 protein: CASSMVADYEQYF
CDR3 DNA: TGTGCCAGTAGTATGGTGGCAGACTACGAGCAGTACTTC

D gene: TRBD1
clone size: .
J gene: TRBJ2-7
V gene: TRBV6-6
CDR3 protein: CASSVGQGFSYEQYF
CDR3 DNA: TGTGCCAGCAGTGTTGGACAGGGGTTTTCCTACGAGCAGTACTTC

D gene: .
clone size: .
J gene: TRBJ1-1
V gene: TRBV11-2
CDR3 protein: CASSFNTVNTEAFF
CDR3 DNA: TGTGCCAGCAGCTTTAATACAGTGAACACTGAAGCTTTCTTT

D gene: TRBD2
clone size: .
J gene: TRBJ2-1
V gene: TRBV2
CDR3 protein: CASSPGTTYNEQFF
CDR3 DNA: TGTGCCAGCAGCCCCGGGACTACCTACAATGAGCAGTTCTTC

D gene: TRBD1
clone size: .
J gene: TRBJ2-5
V gene: TRBV19
CDR3 protein: CASSIGPQGRETQYF
CDR3 DNA: TGTGCCAGTAGTATAGGTCCACAGGGGCGAGAGACCCAGTACTTC

D gene: .
clone size: .
J gene: TRBJ1-6
V gene: TRBV10-2
CDR3 protein: CASSDRISSYNSPLHF
CDR3 DNA: TGCGCCAGCAGTGACAGGATAAGCTCCTATAATTCACCCCTCCACTTT

D gene: .
clone size: .
J gene: TRBJ1-1
V gene: TRBV10-2
CDR3 protein: CASSVGPTEAFF
CDR3 DNA: TGCGCCAGCAGTGTGGGGCCCACTGAAGCTTTCTTT